One sample yielded the 16 T cell receptor beta chains listed below, sequenced in a study of blood T cell repertoires in COVID-19. Produced via immunoSEQ multiplex PCR; TCRdb's table is partial and in-frame only. The data hold 200,000 to 250,000 clones, with around 87% observed a single time. The sample consisted of peripheral blood. These receptors originate from a woman aged 30 to 39 who had recovered from COVID-19.

The CDR3 sequence is CASSLDRTYGYTF. The CDR3 DNA reads as TGCGCCAGCAGCTTGGACAGGACCTATGGCTACACCTTC. The chain is built from TRBV5-1 and TRBJ1-2; possibly TRBD1 for D (5 bases). V was clipped by 0 bases and J by 4 bases, with 7 bases between them. The CDR3 totals 13 residues. CDR1 SGHRS and CDR2 YFSETQ come from the germline V gene.

V and J are TRBV6-6 and TRBJ1-2; D call uncertain. Looked up from germline, CDR1 is MNHNY and CDR2 is SVGAGI (reference sequence). CDR3 length: 12 residues. The germline V and J ends were trimmed by 4 bases and 2 bases, with 5 bases remaining between them. The CDR3 sequence: CASSSVNYGYTF. In nucleotides, the CDR3 is TGTGCCAGCAGTTCAGTGAACTATGGCTACACCTTC.

This chain uses TRBV6-1 with TRBJ2-5, with 12 positions matching TRBD1. With 2 bases clipped from V and 5 bases from J, the junction kept 6 bases outside the gene matches. Germline CDR1 reads MNHNS; CDR2 reads SASEGT. This CDR3 spans 16 amino acids. The CDR3 sequence: CASSEWWDRGLETQYF. The CDR3 nucleotides read TGTGCCAGCAGTGAATGGTGGGACAGGGGGCTTGAGACCCAGTACTTC.

The chain employs TRBV19 and TRBJ1-5; TRBD1 matches at 7 bases. Germline V gives CDR1 LNHDA, CDR2 SQIVND (reference sequence). This CDR3 contains 14 residues. The J segment lost 0 bases and the V segment lost 4 bases, leaving 0 bases of the junction unmatched. The DNA of the CDR3 is TGTGCCAGTAGTAACAGGGGTAGCAATCAGCCCCAGCATTTT. This sequence encodes CASSNRGSNQPQHF.

This CDR3 is CASSYSAGSSNEKLFF. CDR3 sequence (DNA): TGTGCCAGCAGTTACTCGGCAGGGTCATCTAATGAAAAACTGTTTTTT. The V and J genes are TRBV6-2 or TRBV6-3 and TRBJ1-4; D is possibly TRBD1 (5 bases). The V end lost 0 bases, the J end lost 3 bases, and 11 bases lay between the germline ends. Germline CDR1 and CDR2: MNHEY and SVGEGT. This CDR3 contains 16 residues.

This sequence joins TRBV18 and TRBJ2-7; weak D call: TRBD1 (5 bases). There are 13 residues in the CDR3. The germline CDR1 and CDR2 sequences are KGHSH and LQKENI. Trimming shortened V by 2 bases and J by 3 bases, and 8 bases separated the two germline ends. CDR3 in DNA: TGTGCCAGCTCACCAGGGGCGGTCTACGAGCAGTACTTC. It yields the protein CASSPGAVYEQYF.

This clone was counted a few times. The chain joins TRBV19 to TRBJ1-5; D uncertain. This CDR3 region has 16 residues. The ends were cut back, 10 bases at V and 0 bases at J, with 19 bases in the middle. The germline V gene has CDR1 LNHDA and CDR2 SQIVND (reference sequence). CDR3 loop: CATHDRRLYSNQPQHF. The CDR3 nucleotides are TGTGCCACCCACGACCGGCGGTTATATAGCAATCAGCCCCAGCATTTT.

The gene calls are TRBV27 and TRBJ2-1, with 7 nucleotides matching TRBD1. The CDR3 length is 14 residues. CDR1 is MNHEY, CDR2 SMNVEV, per germline (reference sequence). The V and J ends lost 4 bases and 4 bases, in that order; junction bases with no gene match: 4. The CDR3 region is CASSSRGPYNEQFF. The DNA of the CDR3 is TGTGCCAGCAGTTCAAGGGGGCCGTACAATGAGCAGTTCTTC.

The chain uses TRBV5-6 and TRBJ2-7; D gene unclear. This CDR3 spans 14 amino acids. The V gene's germline CDR1 is SGHDT and CDR2 YYEEEE. V lost 2 bases, J lost 0 bases, and 9 bases lay in between. The CDR3 loop reads CASSFGRSSYEQYF. The DNA for the CDR3 is TGTGCCAGCAGCTTTGGGCGATCCTCCTACGAGCAGTACTTC.

The genes are TRBV12-3 or TRBV12-4 and TRBJ1-5, with D possibly being TRBD1 (6 bases). Trimming shortened V by 6 bases and J by 5 bases, and 11 bases separated the two germline ends. This CDR3 is 13 amino acids long. Here the CDR3 DNA reads TGTGCCAGCAGCTACAGGGTAGATCAGCCCCAGCATTTT. Its translation is CASSYRVDQPQHF.

The chain joins TRBV19 to TRBJ2-1; D remains ambiguous. The V and J ends lost 3 bases and 7 bases respectively, with 10 bases between them. The CDR3 has 13 residues. Germline-derived CDR1 and CDR2 are LNHDA and SQIVND (reference sequence). The CDR3 loop reads CASSMNPGNEQFF. The CDR3 DNA reads TGTGCCAGTAGTATGAACCCCGGGAATGAGCAGTTCTTC.

This rearrangement joins TRBV5-1 to TRBJ1-2; 7 bases align to TRBD1. Germline V CDR1 and CDR2: SGHRS, YFSETQ. CDR3 size: 14 residues. V lost 4 bases, J lost 2 bases, and 5 bases stayed unmatched. This chain's CDR3 is CASSNGQANYGYTF. The CDR3 nucleotides are TGCGCCAGCAGCAATGGACAGGCGAACTATGGCTACACCTTC. Looking up the rest from reference TRBV5-1 and TRBJ1-2 gives the full variable domain: KAGVTQTPRYLIKTRGQQVTLSCSPISGHRSVSWYQQTPGQGLQFLFEYFSETQRNKGNFPGRFSGRQFSNSRSEMNVSTLELGDSALYLCASSNGQANYGYTFGSGTRLTVV.

This clone was found once. The chain carries TRBV21-1 and TRBJ1-6; the table calls TRBD1, which could not be checked here. TRBV21-1 is a pseudogene. This CDR3 has 19 amino acids. The CDR3 sequence is CASSKAIGTRVFDGSPLHF. In DNA form, the CDR3 reads TGTGCCAGCAGCAAAGCGATAGGGACACGCGTTTTCGATGGTTCACCCCTCCACTTT.

Points on this clone: A read error may explain this, as a much larger clone is one base away. J is TRBJ2-2 and V is TRBV9; a weak D match, TRBD2 (5 bases). From germline, CDR1 is SGDLS and CDR2 YYNGEE. There are 12 residues in the CDR3. V lost 6 bases and J lost 6, with 9 bases in between. Here the CDR3 reads CASNPGSGELFF. For the CDR3, the DNA is TGTGCCAGCAACCCGGGGTCCGGGGAGCTGTTTTTT.

This clone was seen more than once but under ten times. This rearrangement joins TRBV19 to TRBJ2-7; 9 nucleotides align to TRBD1. V was clipped by 3 bases and J by 3 bases; unmatched bases: 3. Germline lookup yields CDR1 LNHDA and CDR2 SQIVND (reference sequence). There are 14 residues in the CDR3. CDR3 sequence reads: CASSIRDRDYEQYF. The CDR3 DNA sequence: TGTGCCAGTAGTATCCGGGACAGGGACTACGAGCAGTACTTC.

This clone was seen a few times. The V call is TRBV5-1, the J call TRBJ2-1, with TRBD2 matching over 11 bases. Germline CDR1 is SGHRS and CDR2 is YFSETQ. The CDR3 spans 20 residues. With 0 bases clipped from V and 4 bases from J, the junction kept 15 bases outside the gene matches. The CDR3 DNA reads as TGCGCCAGCAGCTTGGCCGGAGGTGGTAGCGGGGGGGCCGTATACAATGAGCAGTTCTTC. Encoded protein: CASSLAGGGSGGAVYNEQFF.